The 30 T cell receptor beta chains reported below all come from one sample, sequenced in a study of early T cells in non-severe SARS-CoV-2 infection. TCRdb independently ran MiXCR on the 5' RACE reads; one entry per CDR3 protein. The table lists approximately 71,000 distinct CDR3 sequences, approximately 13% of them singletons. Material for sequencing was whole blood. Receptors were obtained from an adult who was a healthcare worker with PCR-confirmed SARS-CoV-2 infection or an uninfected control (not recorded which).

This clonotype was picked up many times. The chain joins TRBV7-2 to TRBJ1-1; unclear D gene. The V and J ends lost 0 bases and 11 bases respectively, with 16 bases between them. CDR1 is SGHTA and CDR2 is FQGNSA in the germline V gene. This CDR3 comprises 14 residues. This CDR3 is CASSLAYAGAWAFF. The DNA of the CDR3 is TGTGCCAGCAGCTTAGCGTACGCAGGCGCGTGGGCTTTCTTT.

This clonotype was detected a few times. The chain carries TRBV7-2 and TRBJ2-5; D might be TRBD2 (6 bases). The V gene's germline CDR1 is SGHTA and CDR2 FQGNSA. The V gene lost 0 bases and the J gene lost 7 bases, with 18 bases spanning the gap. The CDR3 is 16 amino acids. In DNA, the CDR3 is TGTGCCAGCAGCTTAGCGAGGACTGGGGCCGGGGGGACCCAGTACTTC. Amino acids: CASSLARTGAGGTQYF.

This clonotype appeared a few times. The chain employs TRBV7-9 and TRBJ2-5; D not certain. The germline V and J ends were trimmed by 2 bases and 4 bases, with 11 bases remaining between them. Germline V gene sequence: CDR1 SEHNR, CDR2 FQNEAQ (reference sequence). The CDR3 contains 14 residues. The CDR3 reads CASSLNSGLETQYF. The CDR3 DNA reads TGTGCCAGCAGCTTAAACTCCGGTCTAGAGACCCAGTACTTC.

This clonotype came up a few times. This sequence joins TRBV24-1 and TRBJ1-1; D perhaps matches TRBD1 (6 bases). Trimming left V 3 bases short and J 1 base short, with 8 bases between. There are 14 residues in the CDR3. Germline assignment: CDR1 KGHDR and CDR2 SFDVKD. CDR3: CATSDRTANTEAFF. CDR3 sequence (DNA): TGTGCCACCAGTGATCGGACAGCGAACACTGAAGCTTTCTTT.

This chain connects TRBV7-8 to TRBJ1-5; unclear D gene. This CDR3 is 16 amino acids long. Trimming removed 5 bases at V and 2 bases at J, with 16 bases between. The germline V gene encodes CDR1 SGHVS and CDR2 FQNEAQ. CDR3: CASSRLLTGGNQPQHF. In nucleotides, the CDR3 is TGTGCCAGCAGCCGGCTACTTACGGGTGGCAATCAGCCCCAGCATTTT.

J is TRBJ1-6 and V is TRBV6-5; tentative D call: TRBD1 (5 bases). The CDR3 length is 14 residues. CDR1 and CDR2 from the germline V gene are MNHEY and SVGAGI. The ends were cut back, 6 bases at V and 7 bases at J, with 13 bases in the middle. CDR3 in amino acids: CASSPAGGNSPLHF. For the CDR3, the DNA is TGTGCCAGCAGCCCTGCCGGGGGAAATTCACCCCTCCACTTT.

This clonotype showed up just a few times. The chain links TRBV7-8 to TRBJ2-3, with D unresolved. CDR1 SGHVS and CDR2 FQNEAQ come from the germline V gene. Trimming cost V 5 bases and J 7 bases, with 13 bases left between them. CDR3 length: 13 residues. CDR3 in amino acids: CASSQSSSYTQYF. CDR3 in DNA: TGTGCCAGCAGCCAGAGTTCAAGTTATACGCAGTATTTT. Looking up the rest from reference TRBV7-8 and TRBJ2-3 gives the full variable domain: GAGVSQSPRYKVAKRGQDVALRCDPISGHVSLFWYQQALGQGPEFLTYFQNEAQLDKSGLPSDRFFAERPEGSVSTLKIQRTQQEDSAVYLCASSQSSSYTQYFGPGTRLTVL.

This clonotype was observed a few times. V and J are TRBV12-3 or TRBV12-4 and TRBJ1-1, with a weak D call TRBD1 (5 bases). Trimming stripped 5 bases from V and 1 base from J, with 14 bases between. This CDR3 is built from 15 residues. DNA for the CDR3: TGTGCCAGCAGTGGACAAAAGAGGGCGAACACTGAAGCTTTCTTT. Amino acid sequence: CASSGQKRANTEAFF.

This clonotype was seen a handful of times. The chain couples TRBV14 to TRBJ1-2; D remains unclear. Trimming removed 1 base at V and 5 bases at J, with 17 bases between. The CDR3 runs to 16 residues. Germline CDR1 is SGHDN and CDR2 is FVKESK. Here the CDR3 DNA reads TGTGCCAGCAGCCAAGGAGGGAGTGTCAAGTCTTATGGCTACACCTTC. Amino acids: CASSQGGSVKSYGYTF.

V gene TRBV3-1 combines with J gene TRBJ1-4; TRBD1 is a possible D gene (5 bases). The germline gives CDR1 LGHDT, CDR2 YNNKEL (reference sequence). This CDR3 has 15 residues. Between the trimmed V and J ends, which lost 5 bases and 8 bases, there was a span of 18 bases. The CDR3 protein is CASSTRGGIFEKLFF. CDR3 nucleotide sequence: TGTGCCAGCAGCACCCGCGGGGGTATTTTCGAAAAACTGTTTTTT. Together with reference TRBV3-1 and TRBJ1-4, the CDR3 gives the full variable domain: DTAVSQTPKYLVTQMGNDKSIKCEQNLGHDTMYWYKQDSKKFLKIMFSYNNKELIINETVPNRFSPKSPDKAHLNLHINSLELGDSAVYFCASSTRGGIFEKLFFGSGTQLSVL.

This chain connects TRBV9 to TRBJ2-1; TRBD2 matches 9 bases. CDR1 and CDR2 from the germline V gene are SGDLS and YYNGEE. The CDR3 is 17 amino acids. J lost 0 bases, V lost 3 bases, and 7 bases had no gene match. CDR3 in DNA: TGTGCCAGCAGCGCCTGGACTAGCGCCGACTCCTACAATGAGCAGTTCTTC. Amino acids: CASSAWTSADSYNEQFF.

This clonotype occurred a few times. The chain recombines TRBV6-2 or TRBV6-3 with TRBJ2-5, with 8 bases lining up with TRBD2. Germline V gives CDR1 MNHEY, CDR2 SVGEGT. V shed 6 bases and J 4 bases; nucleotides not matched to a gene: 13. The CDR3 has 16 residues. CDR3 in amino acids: CASSPPRSGGVETQYF. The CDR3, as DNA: TGTGCCAGCAGCCCCCCTCGGAGCGGGGGTGTAGAGACCCAGTACTTC.

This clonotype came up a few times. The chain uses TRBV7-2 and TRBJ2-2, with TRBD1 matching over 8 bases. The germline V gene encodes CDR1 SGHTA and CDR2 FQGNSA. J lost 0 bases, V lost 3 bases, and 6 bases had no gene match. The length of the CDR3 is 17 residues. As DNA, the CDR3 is TGTGCCAGCAGCTTCTTCGGACAGGGAGCGAACACCGGGGAGCTGTTTTTT. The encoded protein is CASSFFGQGANTGELFF.

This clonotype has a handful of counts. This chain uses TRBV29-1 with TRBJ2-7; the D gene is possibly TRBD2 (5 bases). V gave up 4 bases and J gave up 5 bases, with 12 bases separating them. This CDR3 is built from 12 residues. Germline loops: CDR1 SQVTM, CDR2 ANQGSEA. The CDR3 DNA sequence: TGCAGCGTTGGTCGGGGAATGGACGAGCAGTACTTC. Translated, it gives CSVGRGMDEQYF.

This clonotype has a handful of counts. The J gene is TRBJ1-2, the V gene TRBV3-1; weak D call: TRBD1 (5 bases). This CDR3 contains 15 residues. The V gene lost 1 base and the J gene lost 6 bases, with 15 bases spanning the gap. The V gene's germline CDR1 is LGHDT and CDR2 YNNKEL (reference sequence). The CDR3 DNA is TGTGCCAGCAGCCAAGTGAGCGCGTTCAGGGATGGCTACACCTTC. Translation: CASSQVSAFRDGYTF.

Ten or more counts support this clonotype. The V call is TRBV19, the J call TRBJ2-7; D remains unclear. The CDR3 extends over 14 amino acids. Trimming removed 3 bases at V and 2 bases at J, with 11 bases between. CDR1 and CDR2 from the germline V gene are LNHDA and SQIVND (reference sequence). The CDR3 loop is CASSITGIAYEQYF. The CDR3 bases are TGTGCCAGTAGTATCACCGGAATTGCCTACGAGCAGTACTTC.

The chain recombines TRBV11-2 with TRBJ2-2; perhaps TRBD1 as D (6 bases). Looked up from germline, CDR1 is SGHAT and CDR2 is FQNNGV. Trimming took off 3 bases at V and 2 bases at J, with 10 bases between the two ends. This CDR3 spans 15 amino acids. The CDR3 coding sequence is TGTGCCAGCAGCTTCGGACAGTTTAACACCGGGGAGCTGTTTTTT. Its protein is CASSFGQFNTGELFF.

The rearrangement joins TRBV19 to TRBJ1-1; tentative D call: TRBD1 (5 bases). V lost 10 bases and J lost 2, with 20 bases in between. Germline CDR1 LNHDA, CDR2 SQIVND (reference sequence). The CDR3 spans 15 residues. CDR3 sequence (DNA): TGTGCCACCAAGGGGTGGATCGGCCCAAACACTGAAGCTTTCTTT. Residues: CATKGWIGPNTEAFF.

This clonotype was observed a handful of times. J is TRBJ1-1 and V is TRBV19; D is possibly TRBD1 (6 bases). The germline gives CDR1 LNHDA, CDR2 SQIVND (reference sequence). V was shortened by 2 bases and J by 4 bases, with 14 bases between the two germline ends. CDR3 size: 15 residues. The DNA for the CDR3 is TGTGCCAGTAGTATACCGACAGGTTTGGGCACTGAAGCTTTCTTT. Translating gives CASSIPTGLGTEAFF. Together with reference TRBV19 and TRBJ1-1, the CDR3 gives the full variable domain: DGGITQSPKYLFRKEGQNVTLSCEQNLNHDAMYWYRQDPGQGLRLIYYSQIVNDFQKGDIAEGYSVSREKKESFPLTVTSAQKNPTAFYLCASSIPTGLGTEAFFGQGTRLTVV.

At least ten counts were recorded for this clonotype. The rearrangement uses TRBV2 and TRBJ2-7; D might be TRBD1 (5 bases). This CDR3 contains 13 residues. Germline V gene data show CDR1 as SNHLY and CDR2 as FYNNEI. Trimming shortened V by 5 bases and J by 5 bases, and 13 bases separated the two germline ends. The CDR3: CASSLQGYDEQYF. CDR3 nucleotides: TGTGCCAGCAGTTTGCAGGGTTACGACGAGCAGTACTTC.

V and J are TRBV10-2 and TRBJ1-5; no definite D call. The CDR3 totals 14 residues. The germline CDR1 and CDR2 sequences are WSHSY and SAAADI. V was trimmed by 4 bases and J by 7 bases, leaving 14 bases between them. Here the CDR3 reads CASSGSMAEQPQHF. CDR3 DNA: TGCGCCAGCAGTGGTAGTATGGCTGAACAGCCCCAGCATTTT.

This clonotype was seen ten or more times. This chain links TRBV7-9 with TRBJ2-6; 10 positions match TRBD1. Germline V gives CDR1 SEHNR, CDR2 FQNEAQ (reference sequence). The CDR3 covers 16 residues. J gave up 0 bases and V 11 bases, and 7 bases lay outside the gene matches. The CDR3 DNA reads TGTGCCGGGCGGACAGGGGGTCTCTCTGGGGCCAACGTCCTGACTTTC. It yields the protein CAGRTGGLSGANVLTF.

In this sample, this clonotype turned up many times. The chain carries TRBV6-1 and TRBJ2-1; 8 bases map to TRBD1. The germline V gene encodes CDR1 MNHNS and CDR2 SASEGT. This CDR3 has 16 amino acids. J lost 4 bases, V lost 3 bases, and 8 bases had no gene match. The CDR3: CASSDTGGGSYNEQFF. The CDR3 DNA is TGTGCCAGCAGTGATACAGGGGGTGGGTCGTACAATGAGCAGTTCTTC.

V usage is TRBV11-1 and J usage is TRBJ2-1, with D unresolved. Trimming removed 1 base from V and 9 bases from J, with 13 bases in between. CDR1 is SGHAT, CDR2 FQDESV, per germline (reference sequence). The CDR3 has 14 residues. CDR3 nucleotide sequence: TGTGCCAGCAGCTTAGAAACTGGTATGAGTGAGCAGTTCTTC. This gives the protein CASSLETGMSEQFF. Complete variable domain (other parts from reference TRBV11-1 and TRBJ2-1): EAEVAQSPRYKITEKSQAVAFWCDPISGHATLYWYRQILGQGPELLVQFQDESVVDDSQLPKDRFSAERLKGVDSTLKIQPAELGDSAMYLCASSLETGMSEQFFGPGTRLTVL.

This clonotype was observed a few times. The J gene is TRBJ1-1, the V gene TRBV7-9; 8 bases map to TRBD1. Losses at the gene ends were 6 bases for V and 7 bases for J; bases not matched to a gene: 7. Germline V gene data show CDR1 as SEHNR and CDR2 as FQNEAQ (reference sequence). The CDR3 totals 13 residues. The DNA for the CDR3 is TGTGCCAGCAGAAAAGGACAGGGATTTGAAGCTTTCTTT. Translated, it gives CASRKGQGFEAFF.

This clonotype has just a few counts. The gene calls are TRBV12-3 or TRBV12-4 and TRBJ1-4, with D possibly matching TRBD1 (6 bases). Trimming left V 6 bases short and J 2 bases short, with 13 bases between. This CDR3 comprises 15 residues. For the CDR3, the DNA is TGTGCCAGCAGGGCAACAGGGAGCACTAATGAAAAACTGTTTTTT. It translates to CASRATGSTNEKLFF.

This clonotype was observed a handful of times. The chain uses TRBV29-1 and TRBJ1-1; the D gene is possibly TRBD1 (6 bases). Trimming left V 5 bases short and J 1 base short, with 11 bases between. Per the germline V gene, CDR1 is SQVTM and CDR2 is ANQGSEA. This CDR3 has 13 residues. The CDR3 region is CSVTGTPNTEAFF. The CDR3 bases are TGCAGCGTTACCGGGACACCGAACACTGAAGCTTTCTTT.

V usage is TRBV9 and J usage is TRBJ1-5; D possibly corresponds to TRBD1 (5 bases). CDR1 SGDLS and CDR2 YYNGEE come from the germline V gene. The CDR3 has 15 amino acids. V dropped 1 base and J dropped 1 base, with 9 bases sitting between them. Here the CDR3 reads CASSVRGDSNQPQHF. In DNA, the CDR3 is TGTGCCAGCAGCGTAAGAGGGGACAGCAATCAGCCCCAGCATTTT.

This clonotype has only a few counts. DNA of the CDR3: TGTGCCAGCAGCCCCTGGACTAGCGGTAGCAATGAGCAGTTCTTC. It translates to CASSPWTSGSNEQFF. The chain is built from TRBV9 and TRBJ2-1, with 10 bases matching TRBD2. The CDR3 length is 15 residues. CDR1 is SGDLS and CDR2 is YYNGEE in the germline V gene. The V gene end was trimmed by 4 bases and the J gene end by 6 bases; junction bases not matched to a gene: 7.

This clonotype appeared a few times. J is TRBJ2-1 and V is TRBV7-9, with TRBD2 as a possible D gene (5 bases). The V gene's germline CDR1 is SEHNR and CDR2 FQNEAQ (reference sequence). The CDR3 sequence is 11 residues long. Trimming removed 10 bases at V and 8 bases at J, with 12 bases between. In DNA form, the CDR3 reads TGTGCCACCAGAGAGGGCGATGAGCAGTTCTTC. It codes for CATREGDEQFF.